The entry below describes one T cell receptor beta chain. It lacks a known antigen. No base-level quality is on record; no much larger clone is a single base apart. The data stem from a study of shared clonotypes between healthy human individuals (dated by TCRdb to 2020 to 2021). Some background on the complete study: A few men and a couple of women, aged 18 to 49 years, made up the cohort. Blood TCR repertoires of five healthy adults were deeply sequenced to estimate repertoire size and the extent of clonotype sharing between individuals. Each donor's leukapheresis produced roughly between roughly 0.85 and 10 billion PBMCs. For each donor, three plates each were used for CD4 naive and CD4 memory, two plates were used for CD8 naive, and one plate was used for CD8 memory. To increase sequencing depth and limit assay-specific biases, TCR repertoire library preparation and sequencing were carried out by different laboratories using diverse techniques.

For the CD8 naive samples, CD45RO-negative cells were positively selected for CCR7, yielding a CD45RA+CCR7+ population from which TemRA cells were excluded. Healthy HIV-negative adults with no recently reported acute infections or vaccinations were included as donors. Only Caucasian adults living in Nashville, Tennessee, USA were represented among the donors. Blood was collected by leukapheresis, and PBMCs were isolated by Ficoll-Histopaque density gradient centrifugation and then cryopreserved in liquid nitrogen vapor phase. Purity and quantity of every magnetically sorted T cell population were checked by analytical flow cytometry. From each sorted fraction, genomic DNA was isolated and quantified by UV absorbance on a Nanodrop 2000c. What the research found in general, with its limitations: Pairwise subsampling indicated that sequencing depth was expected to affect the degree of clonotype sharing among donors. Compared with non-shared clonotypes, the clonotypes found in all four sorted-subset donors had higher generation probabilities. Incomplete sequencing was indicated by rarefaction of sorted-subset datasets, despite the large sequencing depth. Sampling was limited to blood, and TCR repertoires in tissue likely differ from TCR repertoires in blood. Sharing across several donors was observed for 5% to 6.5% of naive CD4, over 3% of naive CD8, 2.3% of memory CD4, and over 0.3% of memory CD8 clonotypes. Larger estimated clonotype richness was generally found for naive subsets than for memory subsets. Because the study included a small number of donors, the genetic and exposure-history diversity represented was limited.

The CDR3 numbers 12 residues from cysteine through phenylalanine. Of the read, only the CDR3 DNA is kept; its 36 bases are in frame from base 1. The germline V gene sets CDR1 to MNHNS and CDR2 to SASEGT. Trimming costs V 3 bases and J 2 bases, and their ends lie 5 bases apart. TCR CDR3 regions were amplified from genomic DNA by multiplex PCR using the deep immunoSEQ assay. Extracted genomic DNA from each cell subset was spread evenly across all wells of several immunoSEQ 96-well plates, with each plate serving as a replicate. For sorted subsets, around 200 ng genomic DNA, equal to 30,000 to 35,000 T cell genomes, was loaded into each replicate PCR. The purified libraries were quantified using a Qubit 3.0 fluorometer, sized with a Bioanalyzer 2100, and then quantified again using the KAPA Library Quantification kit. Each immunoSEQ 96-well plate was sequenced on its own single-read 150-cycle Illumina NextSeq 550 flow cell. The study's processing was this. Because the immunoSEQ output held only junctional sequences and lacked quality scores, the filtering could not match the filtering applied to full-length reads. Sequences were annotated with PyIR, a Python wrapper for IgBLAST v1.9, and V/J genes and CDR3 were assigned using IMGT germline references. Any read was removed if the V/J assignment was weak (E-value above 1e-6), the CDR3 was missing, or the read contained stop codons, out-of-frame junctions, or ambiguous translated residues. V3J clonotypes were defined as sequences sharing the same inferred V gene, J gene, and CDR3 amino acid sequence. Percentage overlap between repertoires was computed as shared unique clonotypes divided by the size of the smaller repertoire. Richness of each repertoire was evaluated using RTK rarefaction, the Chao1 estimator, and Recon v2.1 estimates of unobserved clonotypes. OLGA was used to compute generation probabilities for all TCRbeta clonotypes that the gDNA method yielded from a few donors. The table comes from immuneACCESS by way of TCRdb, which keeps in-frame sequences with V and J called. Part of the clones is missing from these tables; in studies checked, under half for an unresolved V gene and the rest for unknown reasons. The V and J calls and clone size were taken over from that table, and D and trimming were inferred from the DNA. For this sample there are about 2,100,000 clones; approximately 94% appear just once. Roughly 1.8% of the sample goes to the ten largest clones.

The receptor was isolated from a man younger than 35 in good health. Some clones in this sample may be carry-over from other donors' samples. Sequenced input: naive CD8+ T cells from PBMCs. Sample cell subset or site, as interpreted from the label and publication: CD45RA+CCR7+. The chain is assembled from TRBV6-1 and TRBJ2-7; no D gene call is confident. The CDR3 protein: CASSDNAYEQYF. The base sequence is TGTGCCAGCAGTGATAACGCCTACGAGCAGTACTTC.